This passage covers 24 T cell receptor beta chains from one sample sequenced in a study of cytomegalovirus exposure and HLA in healthy donors. A multiplex PCR was run with 60 Vbeta primers and 13 Jbeta primers. TCRdb's copy holds only in-frame clones and misses some; the assay was immunoSEQ multiplex PCR. The sample includes some 150,000 clones, approximately 80% of them seen just once. Sequenced input: PBMCs. The receptor set was obtained from a young man in good health and CMV-seropositive.

This clone was seen a single time. The rearrangement joins TRBV6-1 to TRBJ2-7, with a weak D call TRBD2 (6 bases). The CDR3 runs to 14 residues. Germline values: CDR1 MNHNS, CDR2 SASEGT. V was shortened by 7 bases and J by 3 bases, with 16 bases between the two germline ends. The CDR3 bases are TGTGCCAGCATTGGGGGACTGACGCTCTACGAGCAGTACTTC. It specifies CASIGGLTLYEQYF.

The chain uses TRBV7-9 and TRBJ1-5; D might be TRBD1 (6 bases). CDR3 size: 14 residues. V shed 3 bases and J shed 4 bases, with 10 bases lying between them. From germline, CDR1 is SEHNR and CDR2 FQNEAQ (reference sequence). The CDR3 coding sequence is TGTGCCAGCAGCTTCGGACAGCAAAATCAGCCCCAGCATTTT. It specifies CASSFGQQNQPQHF. The variable domain in full, completed from reference TRBV7-9 and TRBJ1-5, reads DTGVSQNPRHKITKRGQNVTFRCDPISEHNRLYWYRQTLGQGPEFLTYFQNEAQLEKSRLLSDRFSAERPKGSFSTLEIQRTEQGDSAMYLCASSFGQQNQPQHFGDGTRLSIL.

Details on this clone: A read error may account for a junction end that differs from germline. The chain recombines TRBV5-4 with TRBJ2-7; a possible D gene is TRBD2 (5 bases). The CDR3 contains 14 residues. From germline, CDR1 is SGHNT and CDR2 YYREEE (reference sequence). The CDR3 loop is CASSEAPGRPSGSF. DNA of the CDR3: TGTGCCAGCAGCGAAGCCCCAGGACGCCCGTCGGGGTCATTC.

Comment on this clone: Other DNA variants within this sample encode the same CDR3. The V gene is TRBV5-1, the J gene TRBJ2-1, with D unclear. V lost 4 bases to trimming and J lost 2 bases, with 16 bases between them. CDR1 SGHRS and CDR2 YFSETQ come from the germline V gene. The CDR3 sequence is 16 residues long. CDR3: CASSREAKPTYNEQFF. CDR3 sequence (DNA): TGCGCCAGCAGCCGCGAAGCGAAGCCTACCTACAATGAGCAGTTCTTC.

In this sample, this clone turned up a few times. The rearrangement joins TRBV27 to TRBJ2-1; TRBD1 aligns across 8 bases. V trimming: 5 bases; J trimming: 8 bases; junction bases outside the gene matches: 11. The CDR3 runs to 15 residues. The germline gives CDR1 MNHEY, CDR2 SMNVEV (reference sequence). CDR3 DNA: TGTGCCAGCAGTGAAAAGGACAGGGTCGTGGATGAGCAGTTCTTC. It translates to CASSEKDRVVDEQFF.

This chain connects TRBV19 to TRBJ2-3, with 8 bases fitting TRBD2. CDR1 is LNHDA and CDR2 is SQIVND in the germline V gene (reference sequence). Germline trimming cut 4 bases from V and 6 bases from J; bases unmatched to any gene: 6. The CDR3 extends over 14 amino acids. CDR3 coding DNA: TGTGCCAGTAGTAGTAGCGGGGCCGTGGATACGCAGTATTTT. Its protein product is CASSSSGAVDTQYF.

The chain uses TRBV27 and TRBJ2-1, with TRBD1 matching 9 bases. Germline lookup yields CDR1 MNHEY and CDR2 SMNVEV (reference sequence). This CDR3 contains 16 residues. V lost 9 bases, J lost 5 bases, and 14 bases stayed unmatched. CDR3 residues: CARTWIGTGHDNEQFF. The CDR3 region has the DNA TGTGCCAGGACTTGGATCGGGACAGGGCACGACAATGAGCAGTTCTTC.

This clone occurred once. This chain joins TRBV5-1 and TRBJ1-4, with TRBD1 matching over 9 bases. The CDR3 loop spans 16 amino acids. Trimming at V came to 2 bases and at J to 6 bases, leaving 8 bases not matched to a gene. Germline CDR1 reads SGHRS; CDR2 reads YFSETQ. The CDR3 sequence is CASSFGQGRADEKLFF. The CDR3 coding sequence is TGCGCCAGCAGCTTCGGACAGGGGAGGGCTGATGAAAAACTGTTTTTT.

The chain uses TRBV11-1 and TRBJ2-3, with D possibly matching TRBD1 (5 bases). Germline-derived CDR1 and CDR2 are SGHAT and FQDESV (reference sequence). This CDR3 has 12 residues. Trimming left V 6 bases short and J 7 bases short, with 11 bases between. CDR3 in DNA: TGTGCCAGCAGTCTAGGGGTAAATACGCAGTATTTT. Protein product: CASSLGVNTQYF.

The table lists this clone with a few counts. The rearrangement uses TRBV10-3 and TRBJ2-2, with D possibly being TRBD2 (5 bases). The CDR3 extends over 15 amino acids. Germline V gene lookup returns CDR1 ENHRY and CDR2 SYGVKD. Deletions cut 2 bases from V and 0 bases from J, with 7 bases between. The CDR3 protein is CAISEGLSNTGELFF. DNA for the CDR3: TGTGCCATCAGTGAGGGACTTTCGAACACCGGGGAGCTGTTTTTT.

J is TRBJ2-3 and V is TRBV7-2; 10 bases are a match to TRBD2. Per the germline V gene, CDR1 is SGHTA and CDR2 is FQGNSA. V shed 3 bases and J 1 base; nucleotides not matched to a gene: 4. The CDR3 runs to 16 residues. This chain's CDR3 is CASSLTLAGGTDTQYF. The CDR3 DNA follows: TGTGCCAGCAGCTTGACTCTAGCGGGGGGCACAGATACGCAGTATTTT.

This chain uses TRBV27 with TRBJ1-6; D ambiguous. This CDR3 contains 15 residues. V lost 5 bases, J lost 6 bases, and 14 bases lay in between. Germline V gives CDR1 MNHEY, CDR2 SMNVEV (reference sequence). CDR3 nucleotide sequence: TGTGCCAGCAGTGCGTCCGGGTCGGGTAATTCACCCCTCCACTTT. Protein sequence: CASSASGSGNSPLHF.

The CDR3 sequence: CASGSPNQPQHF. The CDR3 region has the DNA TGTGCCAGCGGTAGTCCGAATCAGCCCCAGCATTTT. The V gene is TRBV7-2, the J gene TRBJ1-5; the D is unclear. There are 12 residues in the CDR3. Germline loops: CDR1 SGHTA, CDR2 FQGNSA. V was cut by 8 bases and J by 4 bases, with 9 bases left in between.

The rearrangement joins TRBV28 to TRBJ2-6; 7 bases line up with TRBD1. Germline V gives CDR1 MDHEN, CDR2 SYDVKM. The CDR3 length is 15 residues. The ends lost 3 bases at V and 1 base at J; junction bases unmatched: 0. Here the CDR3 DNA reads TGTGCCAGCAGTTTGACAGGGTCTGGGGCCAACGTCCTGACTTTC. Translating it yields CASSLTGSGANVLTF.

DNA of the CDR3: TGTGCCAGCAGCCGGGGACAGGGGGCGCGGGAAAAACTGTTTTTT. Encoded protein: CASSRGQGAREKLFF. The chain uses TRBV5-6 and TRBJ1-4, with TRBD1 identical over 12 bases. CDR3 size: 15 residues. Trimming cost V 4 bases and J 8 bases; bases outside gene matches: 6. CDR1 and CDR2 (germline): SGHDT, YYEEEE. Full variable domain (remainder filled in from reference TRBV5-6 and TRBJ1-4): DAGVTQSPTHLIKTRGQQVTLRCSPKSGHDTVSWYQQALGQGPQFIFQYYEEEERQRGNFPDRFSGHQFPNYSSELNVNALLLGDSALYLCASSRGQGAREKLFFGSGTQLSVL.

In its sample, this clone was seen a few times. The V and J genes are TRBV29-1 and TRBJ2-1; 7 bases agree with TRBD1. This CDR3 is built from 11 residues. Germline V CDR1 and CDR2: SQVTM, ANQGSEA. With 6 bases clipped from V and 9 bases from J, the junction kept 5 bases outside the gene matches. The CDR3 coding sequence is TGCAGCGTGGGACAGACCGGTGAGCAGTTCTTC. Encoded protein: CSVGQTGEQFF.

The V call is TRBV6-1, the J call TRBJ2-2, with D possibly being TRBD2 (5 bases). Trimming cost V 7 bases and J 1 base, with 13 bases left between them. Germline CDR1 MNHNS, CDR2 SASEGT. This CDR3 contains 15 residues. The CDR3 sequence: CASTPEVVNTGELFF. The CDR3 region has the DNA TGTGCCAGCACCCCGGAGGTGGTGAACACCGGGGAGCTGTTTTTT.

V gene TRBV5-1 combines with J gene TRBJ2-5; 7 bases align to TRBD1. CDR1 SGHRS and CDR2 YFSETQ come from the germline V gene. CDR3 size: 13 residues. V lost 4 bases to trimming and J lost 1 base; unmatched junction nucleotides: 1. The CDR3 is CASSPGGQETQYF. The CDR3 coding sequence is TGCGCCAGCAGCCCAGGGGGCCAAGAGACCCAGTACTTC.

The chain joins TRBV29-1 to TRBJ2-1; possibly TRBD1 for D (5 bases). Germline V gives CDR1 SQVTM, CDR2 ANQGSEA. The ends were cut back, 4 bases at V and 7 bases at J, with 8 bases in the middle. The CDR3 has 11 amino acids. CDR3 sequence (DNA): TGCAGCGTTGGGCAGGGTAATGAGCAGTTCTTC. Its translation is CSVGQGNEQFF.

The chain joins TRBV5-4 to TRBJ2-3; D is possibly TRBD2 (7 bases). The CDR3 consists of 15 residues. Per germline, CDR1 SGHNT and CDR2 YYREEE (reference sequence). V lost 2 bases and J lost 5, with 15 bases in between. The CDR3: CASSFEGGRVDTQYF. CDR3 nucleotides: TGTGCCAGCAGCTTTGAGGGGGGGCGGGTAGATACGCAGTATTTT.

The genes are TRBV13 and TRBJ2-3, with D tentatively TRBD2 (6 bases). With 3 bases removed from V and 5 bases from J, the gap between germline ends came to 12 bases. The CDR3 is made up of 14 amino acids. Germline V lookup: CDR1 PRHDT, CDR2 FYEKMQ (reference sequence). Here the CDR3 reads CASSFGRGRDTQYF. CDR3 DNA sequence: TGTGCCAGCAGCTTCGGGCGGGGTAGAGATACGCAGTATTTT.

This sequence joins TRBV6-5 and TRBJ2-7, with a possible D match to TRBD1 (6 bases). Germline V gene sequence: CDR1 MNHEY, CDR2 SVGAGI. The V gene lost 5 bases and the J gene lost 7 bases, with 21 bases spanning the gap. CDR3 size: 15 residues. CDR3 residues: CASSPQTGFLREQYF. Here the CDR3 DNA reads TGTGCCAGCAGTCCACAAACAGGGTTTCTTAGGGAGCAGTACTTC.

This chain joins TRBV5-6 and TRBJ1-4, with 9 bases that match TRBD1. Trimming removed 2 bases from V and 3 bases from J; junction bases left unmatched: 8. The CDR3 length is 17 residues. The V gene's germline CDR1 is SGHDT and CDR2 YYEEEE. The CDR3 DNA sequence: TGTGCCAGCAGCTTCGGACAGGGGAATGCGGCTAATGAAAAACTGTTTTTT. As protein: CASSFGQGNAANEKLFF.

This chain connects TRBV6-4 to TRBJ1-4; 9 bases are a match to TRBD1. V gave up 4 bases and J gave up 8 bases; unmatched junction bases: 17. This CDR3 has 18 residues. Germline assignment: CDR1 MRHNA and CDR2 SNTAGT. This CDR3 is CASSVMDRGRFGGEKLFF. Here the CDR3 DNA reads TGTGCCAGCAGTGTCATGGACAGGGGACGTTTTGGGGGGGAAAAACTGTTTTTT.